The 16 T cell receptor beta chains given below trace back to one sample, sequenced in a study of T-cell memory formation after mild COVID-19. Each CDR3 protein gets one entry after TCRdb re-called the 5' RACE reads with MiXCR. The repertoire holds about 210,000 distinct CDR3 sequences, roughly a tenth seen once, with around 2.9% in the top ten. Sequencing used PBMCs or a T cell subset sorted from them (not recorded which). The receptors were gathered from a man in his late teens or twenties who had mild COVID-19 (a few samples of this study predate the infection). Cell type and time point are not known.

In DNA, the CDR3 is TGCGCCAGCAGCAAGACAGCGTTGGTAGAGACCCAGTACTTC. This sequence encodes CASSKTALVETQYF. The rearrangement uses TRBV5-1 and TRBJ2-5; D is perhaps TRBD1 (5 bases). V dropped 4 bases and J dropped 4 bases, with 14 bases sitting between them. CDR3 length equals 14 residues. Per the germline V gene, CDR1 is SGHRS and CDR2 is YFSETQ.

The gene calls are TRBV27 and TRBJ2-7, with D possibly matching TRBD2 (5 bases). V lost 3 bases and J 2 bases, leaving 14 bases between the germline ends. Germline assignment: CDR1 MNHEY and CDR2 SMNVEV (reference sequence). This CDR3 comprises 15 residues. The CDR3 DNA sequence: TGTGCCAGCAGTTTCGACGGCGGGCCGACCTACGAGCAGTACTTC. Translation: CASSFDGGPTYEQYF.

The chain is built from TRBV7-9 and TRBJ2-1; 8 bases agree with TRBD1. CDR1 SEHNR and CDR2 FQNEAQ come from the germline V gene (reference sequence). CDR3 length: 10 amino acids. With V trimmed by 10 bases and J by 9 bases, 2 bases remained unmatched. The CDR3 DNA reads as TGTGCCATCCAGGGGGCTGAGCAGTTCTTC. This encodes CAIQGAEQFF.

The chain uses TRBV14 and TRBJ2-3; 10 bases fit TRBD1. J gave up 2 bases and V 1 base, and 3 bases lay outside the gene matches. Germline V gene data show CDR1 as SGHDN and CDR2 as FVKESK. The CDR3 is 16 amino acids. The CDR3 loop is CASSQGDRGNTDTQYF. Here the CDR3 DNA reads TGTGCCAGCAGCCAAGGGGACAGGGGAAACACAGATACGCAGTATTTT. Full variable domain (outside the CDR3, taken from reference TRBV14 and TRBJ2-3): EAGVTQFPSHSVIEKGQTVTLRCDPISGHDNLYWYRRVMGKEIKFLLHFVKESKQDESGMPNNRFLAERTGGTYSTLKVQPAELEDSGVYFCASSQGDRGNTDTQYFGPGTRLTVL.

This clonotype came up many times. The germline gene is not matched at one end of the junction; a read error may be the cause. CDR3 loop: CASSLGSQETQYF. The CDR3 region has the DNA TGTGCCAGCAGCTTAGGTTCCCAAGAGACCCAGTACTTC. This chain joins TRBV5-1 and TRBJ2-5; no clear D. Per germline, CDR1 SGHRS and CDR2 YFSETQ. The CDR3 sequence is 13 residues long.

In its sample, this clonotype was seen many times. The chain uses TRBV7-9 and TRBJ2-3; either TRBD1 or TRBD2 may supply D (5 bases each). This CDR3 region has 14 residues. The ends were cut back, 5 bases at V and 2 bases at J, with 11 bases in the middle. CDR1 is SEHNR, CDR2 FQNEAQ, per germline (reference sequence). This chain's CDR3 is CASSPGRTTDTQYF. The DNA for the CDR3 is TGTGCCAGCAGCCCGGGACGGACCACAGATACGCAGTATTTT.

The chain couples TRBV11-2 to TRBJ2-3; unclear D gene. Germline V gene sequence: CDR1 SGHAT, CDR2 FQNNGV. Trimming took 0 bases from V and 0 from J, leaving 10 bases between them. The CDR3 runs to 16 residues. DNA for the CDR3: TGTGCCAGCAGCTTAGAGACTTCTACTAGCACAGATACGCAGTATTTT. Its protein is CASSLETSTSTDTQYF.

This clonotype has just a few counts. The CDR3 nucleotides are TGTGCCAGCTCACCAATAAGGGGTAGGAGCAATCAGCCCCAGCATTTT. This sequence encodes CASSPIRGRSNQPQHF. V usage is TRBV18 and J usage is TRBJ1-5; maybe TRBD1 (5 bases). Germline loops: CDR1 KGHSH, CDR2 LQKENI. The CDR3 runs 16 residues. Trimming cost V 2 bases and J 1 base, with 12 bases left between them. Using reference TRBV18 and TRBJ1-5 for the parts outside the CDR3, the full variable domain is NAGVMQNPRHLVRRRGQEARLRCSPMKGHSHVYWYRQLPEEGLKFMVYLQKENIIDESGMPKERFSAEFPKEGPSILRIQQVVRGDSAAYFCASSPIRGRSNQPQHFGDGTRLSIL.

In its sample, this clonotype was seen many times. The chain is built from TRBV12-3 or TRBV12-4 and TRBJ2-5; D is undetermined. Trimming pared 3 bases from V and 3 bases from J, leaving 8 bases between. The CDR3 sequence is 13 residues long. The CDR3 DNA follows: TGTGCCAGCAGTTTGCTCACTGAAGAGACCCAGTACTTC. It specifies CASSLLTEETQYF.

This clonotype was detected only a few times. This rearrangement joins TRBV29-1 to TRBJ2-5, with a tentative D call TRBD2 (5 bases). V dropped 7 bases and J dropped 5 bases, with 17 bases sitting between them. CDR3 length: 13 amino acids. Per germline, CDR1 SQVTM and CDR2 ANQGSEA. CDR3 in DNA: TGCAGCGCCCGAACTAGGTTTCGGGAGACCCAGTACTTC. Its translation is CSARTRFRETQYF.

This clonotype was observed many times. V is TRBV2 and J is TRBJ2-7; D is unresolved. V lost 6 bases and J 0 bases, leaving 6 bases between the germline ends. The CDR3 loop spans 12 amino acids. Looked up from germline, CDR1 is SNHLY and CDR2 is FYNNEI. The CDR3 DNA is TGTGCCAGCAGCTATAGCTCCTACGAGCAGTACGTC. Amino acid sequence: CASSYSSYEQYV.

V and J are TRBV6-2 or TRBV6-3 and TRBJ1-5; D is undetermined. Per germline, CDR1 MNHEY and CDR2 SVGEGT. V lost 2 bases to trimming and J lost 6 bases, with 11 bases between them. The CDR3 covers 14 residues. The CDR3 loop reads CASSYREISQPQHF. The CDR3 nucleotides read TGTGCCAGCAGTTACAGGGAGATTTCTCAGCCCCAGCATTTT.

The chain combines TRBV5-1 with TRBJ2-7; the D is unclear. The CDR3 is made up of 15 amino acids. The germline CDR1 and CDR2 sequences are SGHRS and YFSETQ. V lost 2 bases and J 0 bases, leaving 12 bases between the germline ends. The CDR3 DNA follows: TGCGCCAGCAGCTTTACCTGGCCTGCCTCCTACGAGCAGTACTTC. Translated: CASSFTWPASYEQYF.

A few counts support this clonotype. The chain carries TRBV29-1 and TRBJ1-2; a possible D gene is TRBD1 (5 bases). CDR1 is SQVTM, CDR2 ANQGSEA, per germline. CDR3 length equals 12 residues. V lost 1 base and J 4 bases, leaving 7 bases between the germline ends. CDR3 DNA sequence: TGCAGCGTTGAAGCCCAGGGCTATGGCTACACCTTC. This codes for CSVEAQGYGYTF.

This clonotype was detected a few times. This chain's CDR3 is CASSPRPNEKLFF. The CDR3 bases are TGCGCCAGCAGCCCCAGGCCAAATGAAAAACTGTTTTTT. The chain links TRBV5-1 to TRBJ1-4; D gene unclear. The CDR3 has 13 amino acids. V lost 4 bases to trimming and J lost 5 bases, with 9 bases between them. Per germline, CDR1 SGHRS and CDR2 YFSETQ. Full variable domain (remainder filled in from reference TRBV5-1 and TRBJ1-4): KAGVTQTPRYLIKTRGQQVTLSCSPISGHRSVSWYQQTPGQGLQFLFEYFSETQRNKGNFPGRFSGRQFSNSRSEMNVSTLELGDSALYLCASSPRPNEKLFFGSGTQLSVL.

This clonotype has ten or more counts. The chain joins TRBV5-6 to TRBJ1-6; weak D call: TRBD1 (5 bases). The CDR3 consists of 15 residues. The germline V and J ends were trimmed by 4 bases and 10 bases, with 18 bases remaining between them. Germline V lookup: CDR1 SGHDT, CDR2 YYEEEE. CDR3 in amino acids: CASSQKLGTYSPLHF. The CDR3 nucleotides are TGTGCCAGCAGCCAAAAACTTGGGACCTACTCACCCCTCCACTTT. Supplemented by reference TRBV5-6 and TRBJ1-6, the full variable domain reads DAGVTQSPTHLIKTRGQQVTLRCSPKSGHDTVSWYQQALGQGPQFIFQYYEEEERQRGNFPDRFSGHQFPNYSSELNVNALLLGDSALYLCASSQKLGTYSPLHFGNGTRLTVT.